The entry that follows covers one TCR beta chain sequence. Clones were read by immunoSEQ multiplex PCR, and TCRdb kept only the in-frame ones, dropping some. This table holds some 580,000 clones, roughly 98% found once. The CDR3 has 18 residues. V was trimmed by 4 bases and J by 5 bases, leaving 26 bases between them. Germline V gene lookup returns CDR1 SEHNR and CDR2 FQNEAQ (reference sequence). This sample stems from a study of shared clonotypes between healthy human individuals. CD45RO-negative CD8 cells positively selected for CCR7 made up the naive population, which excluded terminally differentiated effector memory CD45RA+ cells.

J is TRBJ2-5 and V is TRBV7-9; D possibly corresponds to TRBD1 (5 bases). The clonotype comes from a young man in good health. Sequencing was performed on naive CD8+ T cells sorted from blood. CDR3 nucleotides: TGTGCCAGCAGCTCCGATTTGGGGTATAGGGGTTCACACGAGACCCAGTACTTC. Amino acid sequence: CASSSDLGYRGSHETQYF.